The following is a TCR beta chain sequence with its context. Its matching antigen is unknown. Treatment described: oral pan-JAK inhibitor, 5-10 mg twice daily. The sample originates from a study of CD8+ T cells in alopecia areata. Study information: Severity of treated patients was scored by affected scalp percentage.

CDR1 is SGHAT and CDR2 is FQDESV in the germline V gene (reference sequence). The CDR3 totals 15 residues. V shed 5 bases and J 2 bases; nucleotides not matched to a gene: 7. General observations from the study: Many expanded lesional clones persisted during tofacitinib (in both scalp and blood).

Isolated RNA was reverse transcribed into cDNA used as the sequencing template. Profiling relied on immunoSEQ multiplex PCR, and the TCRdb table lists in-frame clones only, not all of them. The table has roughly 200,000 clones, around 50% seen once. Sequencing was performed on CD8+ T cells sorted from blood, taken at week 24, from a patient treated with tofacitinib. V usage is TRBV11-1 and J usage is TRBJ2-3; TRBD2 agrees at 7 bases. The sequence was obtained from a human donor with alopecia areata. CDR3 amino acids: CASSPRRGTTDTQYF. The CDR3 region has the DNA TGTGCCAGCAGCCCACGGCGGGGGACCACAGATACGCAGTATTTT.